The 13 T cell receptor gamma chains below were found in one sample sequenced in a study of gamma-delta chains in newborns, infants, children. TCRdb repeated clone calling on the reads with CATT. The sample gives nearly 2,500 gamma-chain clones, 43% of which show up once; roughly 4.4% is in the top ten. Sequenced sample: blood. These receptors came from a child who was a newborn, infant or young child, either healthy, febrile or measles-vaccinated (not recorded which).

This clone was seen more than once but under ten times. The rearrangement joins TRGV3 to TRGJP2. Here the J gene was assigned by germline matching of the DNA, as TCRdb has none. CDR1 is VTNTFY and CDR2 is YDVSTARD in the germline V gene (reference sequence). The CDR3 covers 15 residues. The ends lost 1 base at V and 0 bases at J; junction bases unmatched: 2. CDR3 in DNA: TGTGCCACCTGGGACAGCCATAGTAGTGATTGGATCAAGACGTTT. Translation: CATWDSHSSDWIKTF.

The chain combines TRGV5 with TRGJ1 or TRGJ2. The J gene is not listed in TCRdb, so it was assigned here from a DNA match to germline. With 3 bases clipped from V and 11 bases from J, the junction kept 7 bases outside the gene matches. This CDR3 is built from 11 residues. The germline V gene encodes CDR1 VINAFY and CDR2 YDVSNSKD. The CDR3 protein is CATWDRGEKLF. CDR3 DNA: TGTGCCACCTGGGACCGAGGCGAGAAACTCTTT.

The CDR3 region has the DNA TGTGCCACCTGGGACAGGCTTTATTATAAGAAACTCTTT. Amino acids: CATWDRLYYKKLF. This chain joins TRGV3 and TRGJ1 or TRGJ2. Trimming at V came to 0 bases and at J to 3 bases, leaving 2 bases not matched to a gene. From germline, CDR1 is VTNTFY and CDR2 YDVSTARD (reference sequence). The CDR3 spans 13 residues.

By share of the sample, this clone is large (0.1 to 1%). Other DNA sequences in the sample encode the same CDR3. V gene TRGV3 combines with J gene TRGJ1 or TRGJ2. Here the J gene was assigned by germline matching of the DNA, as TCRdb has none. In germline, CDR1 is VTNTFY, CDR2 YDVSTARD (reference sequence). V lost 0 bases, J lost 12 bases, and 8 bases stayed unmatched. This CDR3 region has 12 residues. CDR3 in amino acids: CATWDRRRGKLF. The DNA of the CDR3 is TGTGCCACCTGGGACAGGCGTCGGGGGAAACTCTTT.

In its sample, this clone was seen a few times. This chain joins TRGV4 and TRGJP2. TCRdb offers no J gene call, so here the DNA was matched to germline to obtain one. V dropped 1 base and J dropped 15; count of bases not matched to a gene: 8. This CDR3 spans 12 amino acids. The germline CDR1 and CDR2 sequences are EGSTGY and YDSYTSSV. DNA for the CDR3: TGTGCCACCTGGGATGGCCTTAGGGTCAAGACGTTT. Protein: CATWDGLRVKTF.

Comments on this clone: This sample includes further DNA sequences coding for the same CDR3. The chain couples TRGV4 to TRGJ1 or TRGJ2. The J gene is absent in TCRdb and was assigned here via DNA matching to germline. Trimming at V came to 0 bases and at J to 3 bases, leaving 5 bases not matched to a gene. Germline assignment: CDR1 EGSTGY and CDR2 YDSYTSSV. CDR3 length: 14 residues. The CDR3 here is CATWDGPGYYKKLF. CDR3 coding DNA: TGTGCCACCTGGGATGGGCCTGGTTATTATAAGAAACTCTTT.

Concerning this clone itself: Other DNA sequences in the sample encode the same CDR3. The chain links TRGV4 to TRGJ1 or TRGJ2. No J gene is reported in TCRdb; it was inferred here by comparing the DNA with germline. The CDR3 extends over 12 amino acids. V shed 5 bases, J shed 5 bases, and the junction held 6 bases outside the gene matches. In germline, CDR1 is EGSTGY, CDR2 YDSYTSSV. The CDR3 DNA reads TGTGCCACCTGGGGTAGGAATTATAAGAAACTCTTT. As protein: CATWGRNYKKLF.

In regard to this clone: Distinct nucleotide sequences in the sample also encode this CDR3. The CDR3 bases are TGTGCCACCTGGGATAGGAGATATAAGAAACTCTTT. Translating gives CATWDRRYKKLF. J is TRGJ1 or TRGJ2 and V is TRGV8. TCRdb lists no J gene, so it was determined here by aligning the DNA to germline. Germline lookup yields CDR1 VENAVY and CDR2 YDSYNSRV. J was trimmed by 7 bases and V by 0 bases; bases with no gene match: 3. CDR3 length equals 12 residues.

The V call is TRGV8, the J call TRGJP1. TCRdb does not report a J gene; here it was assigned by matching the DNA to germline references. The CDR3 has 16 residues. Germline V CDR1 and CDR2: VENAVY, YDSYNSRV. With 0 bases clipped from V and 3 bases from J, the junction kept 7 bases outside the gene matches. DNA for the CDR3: TGTGCCACCTGGGATAGGCAAAGGGCCACTGGTTGGTTCAAGATATTT. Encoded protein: CATWDRQRATGWFKIF.

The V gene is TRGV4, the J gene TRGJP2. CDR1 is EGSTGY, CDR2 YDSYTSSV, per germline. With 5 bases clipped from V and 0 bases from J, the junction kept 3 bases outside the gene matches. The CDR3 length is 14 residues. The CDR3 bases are TGTGCCACCTGGGGTGATAGTAGTGATTGGATCAAGACGTTT. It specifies CATWGDSSDWIKTF.

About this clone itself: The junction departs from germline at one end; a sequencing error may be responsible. The DNA for the CDR3 is TGTGCCTCCTGGGACAGGCTCGGTTATTATAAGAAACTCTTT. Its protein is CASWDRLGYYKKLF. The chain carries TRGV5 and TRGJ1 or TRGJ2. Assignment of the J gene here rests on matching the DNA to germline, because TCRdb gives none. The CDR3 runs 14 residues. The germline V gene has CDR1 VINAFY and CDR2 YDVSNSKD.

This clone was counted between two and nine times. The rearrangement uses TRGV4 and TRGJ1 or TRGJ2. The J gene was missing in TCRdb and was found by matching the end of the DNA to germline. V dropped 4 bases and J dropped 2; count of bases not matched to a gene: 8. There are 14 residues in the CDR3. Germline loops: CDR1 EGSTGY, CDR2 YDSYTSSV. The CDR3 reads CATWEKRHYYKKLF. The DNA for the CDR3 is TGTGCCACCTGGGAGAAAAGGCATTATTATAAGAAACTCTTT.

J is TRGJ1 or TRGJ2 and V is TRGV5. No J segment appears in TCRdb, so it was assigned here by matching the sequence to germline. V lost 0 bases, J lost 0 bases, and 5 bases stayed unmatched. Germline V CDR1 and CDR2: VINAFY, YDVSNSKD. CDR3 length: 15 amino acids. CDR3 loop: CATWDRFSNYYKKLF. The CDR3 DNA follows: TGTGCCACCTGGGACAGGTTCTCGAATTATTATAAGAAACTCTTT.